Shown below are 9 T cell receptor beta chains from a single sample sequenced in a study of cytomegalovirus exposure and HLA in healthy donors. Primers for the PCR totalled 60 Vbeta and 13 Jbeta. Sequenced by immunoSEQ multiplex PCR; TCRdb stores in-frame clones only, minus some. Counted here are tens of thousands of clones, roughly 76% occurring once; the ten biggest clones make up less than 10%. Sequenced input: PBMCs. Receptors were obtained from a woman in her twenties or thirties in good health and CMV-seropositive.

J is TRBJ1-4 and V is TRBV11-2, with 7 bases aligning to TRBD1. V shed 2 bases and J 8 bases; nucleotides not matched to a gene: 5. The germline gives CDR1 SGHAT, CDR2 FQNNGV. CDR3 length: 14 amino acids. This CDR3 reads CASSLMTGSEKLFF. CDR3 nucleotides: TGTGCCAGCAGCTTAATGACAGGGAGCGAAAAACTGTTTTTT.

DNA of the CDR3: TGTGCCAGCAGCTGGGGGCGGTACACTGAAGCTTTCTTT. Translated: CASSWGRYTEAFF. The V gene is TRBV27, the J gene TRBJ1-1; a weak D match, TRBD1 (6 bases). V was pared by 6 bases and J by 3 bases, with 11 bases between. Germline CDR1 MNHEY, CDR2 SMNVEV (reference sequence). The CDR3 has 13 residues.

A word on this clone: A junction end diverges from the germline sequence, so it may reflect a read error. The CDR3 DNA follows: TGCGCCAGCAGCGTTACAGGGGGCTCCAACAATGAGCAGTTCTTC. It encodes CASSVTGGSNNEQFF. This chain joins TRBV5-1 and TRBJ2-1, with 9 nucleotides matching TRBD1. The CDR3 extends over 15 amino acids. Germline V gives CDR1 SGHRS, CDR2 YFSETQ.

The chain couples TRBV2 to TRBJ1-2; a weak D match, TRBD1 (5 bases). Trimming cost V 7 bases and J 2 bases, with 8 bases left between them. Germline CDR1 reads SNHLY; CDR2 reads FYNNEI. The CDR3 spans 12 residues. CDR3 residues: CASMDTNYGYTF. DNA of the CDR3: TGTGCCAGCATGGACACCAACTATGGCTACACCTTC.

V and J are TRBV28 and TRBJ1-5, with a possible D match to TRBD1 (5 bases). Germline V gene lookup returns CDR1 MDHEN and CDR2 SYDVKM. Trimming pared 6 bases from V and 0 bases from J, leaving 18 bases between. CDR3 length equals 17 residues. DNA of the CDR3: TGTGCCAGCAGCGTTGGTGGGGCAGCCCTTAGCAATCAGCCCCAGCATTTT. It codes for CASSVGGAALSNQPQHF.

CDR3 region: CASSLSGGVLGGYTF. The DNA of the CDR3 is TGTGCCAGCAGTTTATCCGGGGGGGTTCTCGGTGGCTACACCTTC. The rearrangement joins TRBV27 to TRBJ1-2; weak D call: TRBD1 (5 bases). The CDR3 extends over 15 amino acids. V gave up 0 bases and J gave up 7 bases, with 15 bases separating them. In germline, CDR1 is MNHEY, CDR2 SMNVEV (reference sequence).

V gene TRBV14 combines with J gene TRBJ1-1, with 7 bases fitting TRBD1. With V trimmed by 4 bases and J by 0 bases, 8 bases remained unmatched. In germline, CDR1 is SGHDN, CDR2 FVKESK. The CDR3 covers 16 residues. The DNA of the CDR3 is TGTGCCAGCAGCCGACGACCGGGACAGTTGAACACTGAAGCTTTCTTT. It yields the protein CASSRRPGQLNTEAFF.

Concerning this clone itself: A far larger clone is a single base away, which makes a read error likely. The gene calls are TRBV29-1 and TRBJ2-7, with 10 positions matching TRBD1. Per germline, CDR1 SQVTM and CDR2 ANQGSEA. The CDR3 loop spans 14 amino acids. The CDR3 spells CSVEEGDRGYEQHF. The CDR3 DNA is TGCAGCGTTGAGGAGGGGGACAGGGGCTACGAGCAGCACTTC.

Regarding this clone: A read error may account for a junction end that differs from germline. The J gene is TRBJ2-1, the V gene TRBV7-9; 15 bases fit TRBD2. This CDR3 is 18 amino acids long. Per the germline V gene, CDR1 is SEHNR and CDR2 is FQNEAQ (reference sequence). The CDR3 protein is CSSSPPGLAGGRGNEQFF. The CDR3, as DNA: TGTTCCAGCAGCCCCCCGGGACTAGCGGGAGGTAGAGGCAATGAGCAGTTCTTC.